Here is one TCR beta chain with its context. The antigen is not known. The CDR3 has 16 amino acids. The germline V gene encodes CDR1 LNHNV and CDR2 YYDKDF (reference sequence). V lost 0 bases and J 1 base, leaving 12 bases between the germline ends. This entry belongs to a study of cytomegalovirus exposure and HLA in healthy donors. Study details: Earlier results showed 90 million to 120 million unique TCR beta sequences derived from about 179 million T cells.

Whole-study findings and limits: In a later analysis, a genetic analysis reported fewer productive-TCR N-insertions in an Asian-associated ancestry cluster than the cohort average.

The PCR ran on 60 Vbeta and 13 Jbeta primers. The method was immunoSEQ multiplex PCR; TCRdb's version includes in-frame clones alone and lacks a portion of them. This table holds 120,000 to 150,000 clones, 78% found once. The J gene is TRBJ1-1, the V gene TRBV15; possibly TRBD1 for D (6 bases). The clonotype comes from a man aged 40-49 years in good health and CMV-seropositive. The specimen was PBMCs. CDR3 sequence reads: CATSRETGTQNTEAFF. In DNA, the CDR3 is TGTGCCACCAGCAGAGAAACCGGGACACAGAACACTGAAGCTTTCTTT.